The 10 T cell receptor beta chains reported below all come from one sample, sequenced in a study of blood T cell repertoires in COVID-19. TCRdb keeps only in-frame clones here, not all; method: immunoSEQ multiplex PCR. The data show tens of thousands of clones, roughly 87% seen once. Sequencing was done on a sample of peripheral blood. All receptors derive from a man aged 55 to 70 with acute or convalescent COVID-19.

The chain recombines TRBV6-6 with TRBJ2-7; 8 bases align to TRBD1. Losses at the gene ends were 4 bases for V and 6 bases for J; bases not matched to a gene: 8. Germline V CDR1 and CDR2: MNHNY, SVGAGI (reference sequence). The CDR3 length is 14 residues. The CDR3 sequence: CASSWGTGMGEQYF. DNA for the CDR3: TGTGCCAGCAGTTGGGGGACAGGCATGGGCGAGCAGTACTTC.

The chain combines TRBV27 with TRBJ2-5; D perhaps matches TRBD2 (6 bases). Germline CDR1 MNHEY, CDR2 SMNVEV (reference sequence). CDR3 length equals 13 residues. V was shortened by 2 bases and J by 3 bases, with 7 bases between the two germline ends. CDR3 nucleotides: TGTGCCAGCAGTTTAACGGGGGAAGAGACCCAGTACTTC. Protein: CASSLTGEETQYF.

In this sample, this clone turned up once. The rearrangement uses TRBV6-2 or TRBV6-3 and TRBJ2-7, with D maybe TRBD2 (6 bases). Trimming shortened V by 3 bases and J by 0 bases, and 15 bases separated the two germline ends. The germline gives CDR1 MNHEY, CDR2 SVGEGT. The CDR3 runs 16 residues. CDR3 amino acids: CASSYISGLLSYEQYF. DNA for the CDR3: TGTGCCAGCAGTTATATTTCGGGACTTCTCTCCTACGAGCAGTACTTC.

The chain links TRBV5-1 to TRBJ2-5, with 14 nucleotides matching TRBD2. The CDR3 covers 15 residues. J lost 7 bases, V lost 4 bases, and 6 bases had no gene match. Germline values: CDR1 SGHRS, CDR2 YFSETQ. The CDR3 bases are TGCGCCAGCAGCCCGACTAGCGGGGGGGCACGGACCCAGTACTTC. It yields the protein CASSPTSGGARTQYF. Full variable domain (missing parts from reference TRBV5-1 and TRBJ2-5): KAGVTQTPRYLIKTRGQQVTLSCSPISGHRSVSWYQQTPGQGLQFLFEYFSETQRNKGNFPGRFSGRQFSNSRSEMNVSTLELGDSALYLCASSPTSGGARTQYFGPGTRLLVL.

The chain joins TRBV29-1 to TRBJ2-3; possibly TRBD1 for D (5 bases). The V gene's germline CDR1 is SQVTM and CDR2 ANQGSEA. V was pared by 5 bases and J by 5 bases, with 11 bases between. The CDR3 covers 12 residues. The CDR3 coding sequence is TGCAGCGTTTCTGGGGCAAAAGATACGCAGTATTTT. Translation: CSVSGAKDTQYF.

The chain employs TRBV7-2 and TRBJ2-4; TRBD1 agrees at 8 bases. Germline-derived CDR1 and CDR2 are SGHTA and FQGNSA. The length of the CDR3 is 17 residues. The V and J ends lost 4 bases and 1 base, in that order; junction bases with no gene match: 9. The DNA of the CDR3 is TGTGCCAGCAGCTCCCCGACCCAGGGGGCGGCCAAAAACATTCAGTACTTC. It is translated as CASSSPTQGAAKNIQYF.

V usage is TRBV3-1 (or the pseudogene TRBV3-2) and J usage is TRBJ2-1; 8 bases align to TRBD1. Germline-derived CDR1 and CDR2 are LGHDT and YNNKEL (reference sequence). This CDR3 has 16 amino acids. J was trimmed by 3 bases and V by 4 bases; bases with no gene match: 8. CDR3 DNA sequence: TGTGCCAGCAGCCCATCAGACAGGGGAAACTACAATGAGCAGTTCTTC. As protein: CASSPSDRGNYNEQFF.

The chain combines TRBV14 with TRBJ2-1, with a weak D call TRBD2 (6 bases). The CDR3 covers 13 residues. V gave up 4 bases and J gave up 5 bases, with 9 bases separating them. Germline CDR1 and CDR2: SGHDN and FVKESK. DNA for the CDR3: TGTGCCAGCAGCCCTGGAGGGCACAATGAGCAGTTCTTC. Translation: CASSPGGHNEQFF.

V is TRBV11-2 and J is TRBJ2-5; TRBD1 aligns across 7 bases. This CDR3 contains 14 residues. J lost 0 bases, V lost 5 bases, and 3 bases had no gene match. Germline V gives CDR1 SGHAT, CDR2 FQNNGV. The DNA for the CDR3 is TGTGCCAGCAGCCCAGGGACAGACCAAGAGACCCAGTACTTC. Protein: CASSPGTDQETQYF. Together with reference TRBV11-2 and TRBJ2-5, the CDR3 gives the full variable domain: EAGVAQSPRYKIIEKRQSVAFWCNPISGHATLYWYQQILGQGPKLLIQFQNNGVVDDSQLPKDRFSAERLKGVDSTLKIQPAKLEDSAVYLCASSPGTDQETQYFGPGTRLLVL.

This clone was recorded at least ten times. This chain joins TRBV24-1 and TRBJ1-2, with 7 positions matching TRBD1. This CDR3 is built from 13 residues. V lost 7 bases, J lost 4 bases, and 5 bases stayed unmatched. Germline lookup yields CDR1 KGHDR and CDR2 SFDVKD. The CDR3 reads CATSGTDSYGYTF. In DNA form, the CDR3 reads TGTGCCACCAGCGGGACAGATAGCTATGGCTACACCTTC.